This TCR beta chain was observed in a study of OX40 agonist ivuxolimab in advanced cancers. The V gene's germline CDR1 is SGDLS and CDR2 YYNGEE. The CDR3 consists of 15 residues. Trimming removed 3 bases from V and 7 bases from J; junction bases left unmatched: 10. Study findings and constraints: Antigen targets of the expanded peripheral T cells went undetermined. CD4+ and CD8+ blood T cells expanded clonally by week 6 at 0.1 to 3.0 mg/kg.

Patients were ineligible given autoimmune disease history or systemic immunosuppression. Sampling of blood occurred at baseline, cycle 4 day 1, and cycle 7 day 1. This clone was picked up one time. Antigen unknown. Measured with immunoSEQ multiplex PCR; TCRdb has only the in-frame clones, and not every one. The sample records tens of thousands of clones, around 87% being singletons. Material: CD4+ or CD8+ T cells sorted from blood, obtained in a trial of the OX40 agonist ivuxolimab. The chain couples TRBV9 to TRBJ2-7; TRBD1 matches 10 bases. The clonotype was recovered from an adult with an advanced solid tumor such as melanoma, head and neck, liver or kidney cancer. The CDR3 sequence is CASSASTGGGREQYF. In DNA form, the CDR3 reads TGTGCCAGCAGCGCCTCGACAGGGGGCGGTCGGGAGCAGTACTTC. The whole variable domain, remainder taken from reference TRBV9 and TRBJ2-7, is DSGVTQTPKHLITATGQRVTLRCSPRSGDLSVYWYQQSLDQGLQFLIQYYNGEERAKGNILERFSAQQFPDLHSELNLSSLELGDSALYFCASSASTGGGREQYFGPGTRLTVT.